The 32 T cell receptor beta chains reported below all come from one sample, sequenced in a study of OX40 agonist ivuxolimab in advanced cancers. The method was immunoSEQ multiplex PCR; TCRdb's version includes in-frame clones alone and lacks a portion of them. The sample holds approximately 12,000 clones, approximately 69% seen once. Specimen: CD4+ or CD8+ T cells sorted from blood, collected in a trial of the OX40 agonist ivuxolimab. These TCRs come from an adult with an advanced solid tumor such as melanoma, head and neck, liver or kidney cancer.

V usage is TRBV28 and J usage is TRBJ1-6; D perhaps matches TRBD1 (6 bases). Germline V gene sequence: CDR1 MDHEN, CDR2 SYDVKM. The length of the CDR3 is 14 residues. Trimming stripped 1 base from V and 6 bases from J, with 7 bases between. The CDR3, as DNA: TGTGCCAGCAGTTTATACAGGGCTAATTCACCCCTCCACTTT. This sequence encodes CASSLYRANSPLHF. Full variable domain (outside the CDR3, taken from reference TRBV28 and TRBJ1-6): DVKVTQSSRYLVKRTGEKVFLECVQDMDHENMFWYRQDPGLGLRLIYFSYDVKMKEKGDIPEGYSVSREKKERFSLILESASTNQTSMYLCASSLYRANSPLHFGNGTRLTVT.

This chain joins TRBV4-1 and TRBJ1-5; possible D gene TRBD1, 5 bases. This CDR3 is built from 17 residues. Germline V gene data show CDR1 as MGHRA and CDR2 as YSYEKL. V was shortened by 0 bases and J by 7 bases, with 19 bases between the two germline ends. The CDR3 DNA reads TGCGCCAGCAGCCAAGATAGACAGAGTACTGGTGGGCAGCCCCAGCATTTT. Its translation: CASSQDRQSTGGQPQHF.

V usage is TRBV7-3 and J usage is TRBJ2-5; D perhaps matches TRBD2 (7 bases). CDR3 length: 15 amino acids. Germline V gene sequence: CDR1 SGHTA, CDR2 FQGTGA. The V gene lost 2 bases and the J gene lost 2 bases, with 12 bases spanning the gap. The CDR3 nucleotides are TGTGCCAGCAGCTTACTAGGGGGGGGTCAAGAGACCCAGTACTTC. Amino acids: CASSLLGGGQETQYF.

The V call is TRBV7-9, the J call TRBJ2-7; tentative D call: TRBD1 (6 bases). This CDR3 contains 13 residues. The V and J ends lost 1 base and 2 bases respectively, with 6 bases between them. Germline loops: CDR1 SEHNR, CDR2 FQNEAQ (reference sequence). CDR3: CASSLDRAYEQYF. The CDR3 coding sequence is TGTGCCAGCAGCTTAGACAGGGCCTACGAGCAGTACTTC.

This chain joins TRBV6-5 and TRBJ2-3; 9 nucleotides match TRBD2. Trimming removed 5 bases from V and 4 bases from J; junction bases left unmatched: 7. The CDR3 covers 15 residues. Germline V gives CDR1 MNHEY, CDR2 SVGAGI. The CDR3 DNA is TGTGCCAGCAGTCAGGTGGCGGGAGGGGCAGATACGCAGTATTTT. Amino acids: CASSQVAGGADTQYF.

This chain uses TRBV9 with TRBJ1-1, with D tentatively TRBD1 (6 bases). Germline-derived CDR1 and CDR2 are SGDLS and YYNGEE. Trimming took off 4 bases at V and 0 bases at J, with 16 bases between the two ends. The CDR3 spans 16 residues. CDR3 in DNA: TGTGCCAGCAGCTTTGATTCCGGGACACTGAACACTGAAGCTTTCTTT. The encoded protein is CASSFDSGTLNTEAFF.

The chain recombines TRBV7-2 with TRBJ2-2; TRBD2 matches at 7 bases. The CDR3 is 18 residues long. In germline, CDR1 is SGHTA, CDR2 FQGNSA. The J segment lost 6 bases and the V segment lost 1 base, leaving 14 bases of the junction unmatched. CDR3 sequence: CASSLVWRGTSRAGELFF. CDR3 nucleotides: TGTGCCAGCAGCTTAGTGTGGCGGGGGACCTCACGTGCCGGGGAGCTGTTTTTT.

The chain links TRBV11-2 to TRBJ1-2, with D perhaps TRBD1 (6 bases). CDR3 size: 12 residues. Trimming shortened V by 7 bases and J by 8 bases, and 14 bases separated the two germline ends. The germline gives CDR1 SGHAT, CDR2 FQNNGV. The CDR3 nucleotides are TGTGCCAGCACCGAACAGGGAACGGGCTACACCTTC. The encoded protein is CASTEQGTGYTF. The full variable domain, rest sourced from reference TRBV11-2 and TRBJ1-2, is EAGVAQSPRYKIIEKRQSVAFWCNPISGHATLYWYQQILGQGPKLLIQFQNNGVVDDSQLPKDRFSAERLKGVDSTLKIQPAKLEDSAVYLCASTEQGTGYTFGSGTRLTVV.

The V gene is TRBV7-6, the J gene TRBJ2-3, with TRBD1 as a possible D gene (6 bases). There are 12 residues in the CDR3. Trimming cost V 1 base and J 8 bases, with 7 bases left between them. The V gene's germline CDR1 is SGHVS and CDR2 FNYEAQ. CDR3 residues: CASSLEGGTQYF. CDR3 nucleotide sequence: TGTGCCAGCAGCTTAGAAGGGGGTACGCAGTATTTT.

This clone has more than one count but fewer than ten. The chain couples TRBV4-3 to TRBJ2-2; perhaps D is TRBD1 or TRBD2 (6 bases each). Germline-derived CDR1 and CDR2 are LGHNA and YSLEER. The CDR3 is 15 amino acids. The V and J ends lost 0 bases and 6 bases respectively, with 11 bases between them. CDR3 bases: TGCGCCAGCAGCCAAGAAATGGGGGGCTCCGGGGAGCTGTTTTTT. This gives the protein CASSQEMGGSGELFF.

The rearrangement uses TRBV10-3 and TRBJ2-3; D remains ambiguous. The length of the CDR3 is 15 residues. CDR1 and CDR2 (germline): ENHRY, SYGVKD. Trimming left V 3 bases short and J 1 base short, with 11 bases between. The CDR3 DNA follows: TGTGCCATCAGTGACGTAGGGATGGGCACAGATACGCAGTATTTT. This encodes CAISDVGMGTDTQYF.

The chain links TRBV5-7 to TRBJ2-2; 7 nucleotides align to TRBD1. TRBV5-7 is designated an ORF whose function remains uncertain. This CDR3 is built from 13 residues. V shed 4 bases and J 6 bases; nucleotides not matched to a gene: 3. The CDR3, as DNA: TGTGCCAGCAGCCATGACAGGGCCGGGGAGCTGTTTTTT. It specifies CASSHDRAGELFF.

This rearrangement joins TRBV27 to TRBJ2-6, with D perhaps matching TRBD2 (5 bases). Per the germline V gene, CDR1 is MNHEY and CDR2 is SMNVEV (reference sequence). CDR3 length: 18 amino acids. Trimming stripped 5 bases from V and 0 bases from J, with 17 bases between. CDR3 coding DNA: TGTGCCAGCAGTGTCCATGGCGGGTCTAGCTCTGGGGCCAACGTCCTGACTTTC. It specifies CASSVHGGSSSGANVLTF.

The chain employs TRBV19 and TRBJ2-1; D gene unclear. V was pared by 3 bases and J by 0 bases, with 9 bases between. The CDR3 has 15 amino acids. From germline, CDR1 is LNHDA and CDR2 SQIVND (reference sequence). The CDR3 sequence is CASSIDGSSYNEQFF. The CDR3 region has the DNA TGTGCCAGTAGTATCGATGGCAGCTCCTACAATGAGCAGTTCTTC.

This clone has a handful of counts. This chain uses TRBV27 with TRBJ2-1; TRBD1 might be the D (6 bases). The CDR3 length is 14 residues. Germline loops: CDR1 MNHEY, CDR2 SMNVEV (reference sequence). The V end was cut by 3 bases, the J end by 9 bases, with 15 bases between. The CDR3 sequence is CASSLGARWFEQFF. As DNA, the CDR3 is TGTGCCAGCAGTTTGGGGGCGAGGTGGTTTGAGCAGTTCTTC.

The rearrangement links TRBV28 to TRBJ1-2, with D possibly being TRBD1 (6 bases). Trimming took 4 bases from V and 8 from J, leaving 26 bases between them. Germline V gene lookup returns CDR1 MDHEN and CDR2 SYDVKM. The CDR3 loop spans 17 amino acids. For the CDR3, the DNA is TGTGCCAGCAGTTCCCAGACGACCCTACAGGGTCTATACGGCTACACCTTC. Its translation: CASSSQTTLQGLYGYTF.

CDR3 in DNA: TGTGCCAGTACCCCGACAGGAACTAACTATGGCTACACCTTC. This sequence encodes CASTPTGTNYGYTF. This chain connects TRBV19 to TRBJ1-2; the D gene is possibly TRBD1 (6 bases). V lost 7 bases and J 0 bases, leaving 12 bases between the germline ends. The CDR3 has 14 amino acids. Germline V gene sequence: CDR1 LNHDA, CDR2 SQIVND (reference sequence).

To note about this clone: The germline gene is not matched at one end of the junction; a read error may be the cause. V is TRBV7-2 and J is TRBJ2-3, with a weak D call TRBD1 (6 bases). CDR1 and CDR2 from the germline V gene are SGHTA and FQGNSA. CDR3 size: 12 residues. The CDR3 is CASSLSGATGNF. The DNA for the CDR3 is TGTGCCAGCAGCTTATCTGGCGCCACAGGGAATTTT.

This CDR3 is CASSYGGEQYF. DNA of the CDR3: TGTGCCAGCAGTTATGGAGGCGAGCAGTACTTC. The V and J genes are TRBV6-6 and TRBJ2-7; a weak D match, TRBD2 (5 bases). The V and J ends lost 3 bases and 6 bases respectively, with 6 bases between them. Germline CDR1 is MNHNY and CDR2 is SVGAGI (reference sequence). The CDR3 is 11 residues long.

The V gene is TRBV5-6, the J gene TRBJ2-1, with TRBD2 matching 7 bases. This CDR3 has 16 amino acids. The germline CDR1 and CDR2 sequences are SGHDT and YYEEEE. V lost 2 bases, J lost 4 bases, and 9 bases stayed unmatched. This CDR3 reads CASSFSTGRWYNEQFF. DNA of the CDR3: TGTGCCAGCAGCTTCTCAACCGGGAGGTGGTACAATGAGCAGTTCTTC.

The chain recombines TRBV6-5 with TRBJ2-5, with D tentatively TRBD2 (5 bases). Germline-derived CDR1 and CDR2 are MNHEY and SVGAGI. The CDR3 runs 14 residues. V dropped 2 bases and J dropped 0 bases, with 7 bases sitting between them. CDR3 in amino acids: CASSYRGNQETQYF. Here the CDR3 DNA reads TGTGCCAGCAGTTACCGGGGAAACCAAGAGACCCAGTACTTC.

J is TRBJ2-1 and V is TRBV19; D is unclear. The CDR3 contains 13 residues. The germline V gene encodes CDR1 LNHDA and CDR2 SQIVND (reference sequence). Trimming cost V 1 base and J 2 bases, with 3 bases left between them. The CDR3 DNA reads TGTGCCAGTAGTATAGGGACCTACAATGAGCAGTTCTTC. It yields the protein CASSIGTYNEQFF.

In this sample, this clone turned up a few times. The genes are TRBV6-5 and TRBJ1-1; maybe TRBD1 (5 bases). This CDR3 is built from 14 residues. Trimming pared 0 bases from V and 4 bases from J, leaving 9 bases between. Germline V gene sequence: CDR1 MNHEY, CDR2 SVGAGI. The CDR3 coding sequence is TGTGCCAGCAGTTACTCCTGGGGCGGCACTGAAGCTTTCTTT. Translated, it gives CASSYSWGGTEAFF.

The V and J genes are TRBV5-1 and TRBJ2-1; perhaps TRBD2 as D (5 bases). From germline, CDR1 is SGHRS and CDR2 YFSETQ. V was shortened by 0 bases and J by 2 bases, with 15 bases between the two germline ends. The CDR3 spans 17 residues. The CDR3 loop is CASSLGARGTPYNEQFF. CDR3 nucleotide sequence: TGCGCCAGCAGCTTGGGGGCCCGGGGTACTCCCTACAATGAGCAGTTCTTC.

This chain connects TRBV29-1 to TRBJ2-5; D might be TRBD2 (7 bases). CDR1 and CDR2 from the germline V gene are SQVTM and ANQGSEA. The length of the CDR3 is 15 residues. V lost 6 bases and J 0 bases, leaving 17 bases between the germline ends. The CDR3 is CSVAGAGKYQETQYF. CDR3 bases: TGCAGCGTGGCGGGGGCGGGAAAGTACCAAGAGACCCAGTACTTC.

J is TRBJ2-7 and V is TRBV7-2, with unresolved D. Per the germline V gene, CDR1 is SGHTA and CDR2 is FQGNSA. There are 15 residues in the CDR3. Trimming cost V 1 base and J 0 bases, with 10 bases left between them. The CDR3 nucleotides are TGTGCCAGCAGCTTAGATGCGACTGGCTCCTACGAGCAGTACTTC. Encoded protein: CASSLDATGSYEQYF.

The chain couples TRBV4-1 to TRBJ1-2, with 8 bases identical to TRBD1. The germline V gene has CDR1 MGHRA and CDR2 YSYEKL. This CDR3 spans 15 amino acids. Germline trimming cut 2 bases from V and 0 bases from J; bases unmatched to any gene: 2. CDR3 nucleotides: TGCGCCAGCAGCCAATGGACAGGGACTAACTATGGCTACACCTTC. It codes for CASSQWTGTNYGYTF.

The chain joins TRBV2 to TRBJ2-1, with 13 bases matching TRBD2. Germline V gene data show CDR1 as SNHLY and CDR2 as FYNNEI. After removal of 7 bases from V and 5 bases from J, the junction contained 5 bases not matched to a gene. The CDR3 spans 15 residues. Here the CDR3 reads CASTSGTSGDNEQFF. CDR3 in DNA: TGTGCCAGCACCTCCGGGACTAGCGGGGACAATGAGCAGTTCTTC.

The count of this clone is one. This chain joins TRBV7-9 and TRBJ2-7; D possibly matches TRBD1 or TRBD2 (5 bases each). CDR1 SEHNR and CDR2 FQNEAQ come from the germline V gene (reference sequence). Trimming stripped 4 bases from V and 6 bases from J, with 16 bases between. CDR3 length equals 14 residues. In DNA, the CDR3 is TGTGCCAGCAGCTGGGACCCCGGACCAACCGAGCAGTACTTC. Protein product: CASSWDPGPTEQYF. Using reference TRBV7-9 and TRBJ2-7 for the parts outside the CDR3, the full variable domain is DTGVSQNPRHKITKRGQNVTFRCDPISEHNRLYWYRQTLGQGPEFLTYFQNEAQLEKSRLLSDRFSAERPKGSFSTLEIQRTEQGDSAMYLCASSWDPGPTEQYFGPGTRLTVT.

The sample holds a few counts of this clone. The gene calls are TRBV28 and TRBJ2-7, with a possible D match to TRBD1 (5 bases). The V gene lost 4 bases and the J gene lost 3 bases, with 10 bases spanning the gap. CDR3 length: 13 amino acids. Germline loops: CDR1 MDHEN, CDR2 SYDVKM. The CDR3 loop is CASSYGQGYEQYF. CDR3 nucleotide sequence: TGTGCCAGCAGTTACGGCCAGGGCTACGAGCAGTACTTC.

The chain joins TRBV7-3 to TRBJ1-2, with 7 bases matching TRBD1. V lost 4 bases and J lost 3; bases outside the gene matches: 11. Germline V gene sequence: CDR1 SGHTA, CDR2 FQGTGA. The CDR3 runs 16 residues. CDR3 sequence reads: CASSSLGQGGHYGYTF. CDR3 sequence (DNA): TGTGCCAGCAGCTCCCTCGGGCAGGGGGGGCACTATGGCTACACCTTC. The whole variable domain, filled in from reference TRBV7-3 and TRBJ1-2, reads GAGVSQTPSNKVTEKGKYVELRCDPISGHTALYWYRQSLGQGPEFLIYFQGTGAADDSGLPNDRFFAVRPEGSVSTLKIQRTERGDSAVYLCASSSLGQGGHYGYTFGSGTRLTVV.

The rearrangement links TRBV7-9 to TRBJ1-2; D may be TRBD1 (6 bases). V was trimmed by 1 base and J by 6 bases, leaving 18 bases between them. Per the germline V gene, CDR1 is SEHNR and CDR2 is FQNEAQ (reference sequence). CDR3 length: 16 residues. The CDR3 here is CASSLDGGAGFDGYTF. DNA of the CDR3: TGTGCCAGCAGCTTAGATGGGGGCGCTGGGTTTGATGGCTACACCTTC.